A selection of T cell receptor beta chains follows, all from one sample in a study of OX40 agonist ivuxolimab in advanced cancers. Repertoires were generated with immunoSEQ multiplex PCR, while TCRdb's copy carries only in-frame clones and drops some. Of 70,000 or so clones in the sample, 65% to 90% are singletons; the top ten hold 0.9% to 1.4%. The input for sequencing was CD4+ or CD8+ T cells sorted from blood, taken in a trial of the OX40 agonist ivuxolimab. The receptors were gathered from an adult with an advanced solid tumor such as melanoma, head and neck, liver or kidney cancer. The CDR3 runs from the conserved cysteine through the conserved F or W. A D gene is named only where the DNA matches it firmly. A clone size is listed for some rows: how often the clone was seen (once, few, many), or a class if it is expanded.

TRBJ2-3,TRBD1,-,TRBV19,TGTGCCAGTATCAAAACAGGGGGCCGGACAGATACGCAGTATTTT,CASIKTGGRTDTQYF
TRBJ1-4,-,-,TRBV6-5,TGTGCCAGCAGTTACCGGAGGGGAGGAAAACTGTTTTTT,CASSYRRGGKLFF
TRBJ2-2,TRBD1,few,TRBV18,TGTGCCAGCTCACCACAACCCTCGGGACAGGTTAGCACCGGGGAGCTGTTTTTT,CASSPQPSGQVSTGELFF
TRBJ1-1,-,-,TRBV6-5,TGTGCCTCAAAGGGGGGGGCAGGTAATACTGAAGCTTTCTTT,CASKGGAGNTEAFF
TRBJ2-3,-,-,TRBV5-4,TGTGCCAGCAGCATCGACACAGATACGCAGTATTTT,CASSIDTDTQYF
TRBJ2-1,TRBD2,-,TRBV5-1,TGCGCCAGCAGCCAGACTAGCGGGGGGCAGGTGCAGTTCTTC,CASSQTSGGQVQFF
TRBJ1-2,-,-,TRBV7-2,TGTGCCAGCAGCTTAGGGACACTAGACTATGGCTACACCTTC,CASSLGTLDYGYTF
TRBJ2-3,TRBD1,-,TRBV6-5,TGTGCCAGCAGCGACAGGGGGTCGACTTTGTATTTT,CASSDRGSTLYF
TRBJ2-2,TRBD1,-,TRBV7-9,TGTGCCAGCACCATTGTGAGACAGGGTCCCGGGGAGCTGTTTTTT,CASTIVRQGPGELFF
TRBJ1-2,TRBD1,-,TRBV4-3,TGCGCCAGCAGCCAAGATAGGGGCGCGACAGGGGGTGCAAACTATGGCTACACCTTC,CASSQDRGATGGANYGYTF
TRBJ2-3,TRBD2,-,TRBV6-1,TGTGCCAGCAGTGACTTGGGACTAGCAGGAACAGATACGCAGTATTTT,CASSDLGLAGTDTQYF
TRBJ2-5,-,-,TRBV20-1,TGCAGTGGGGGGCGGGAGGAGACCCAGTACTTC,CSGGREETQYF
TRBJ2-7,-,-,TRBV4-1,TGCGCCAGCAGCCAAGGTGGGGGGACAGCCCCCTACGAGCAGTACTTC,CASSQGGGTAPYEQYF
TRBJ1-1,TRBD1,-,TRBV6-1,TGTGCCAGCAGTTCCCTAGGGACAGTGAACACTGAAGCTTTCTTT,CASSSLGTVNTEAFF
TRBJ2-3,-,-,TRBV4-2,TGTGCCAGCAGCCAAGAACCCGTCACAGATACGCAGTATTTT,CASSQEPVTDTQYF
TRBJ1-1,-,-,TRBV10-2,TGCGCCAGCCGAGCAGGGGCAGGGGAAGTGGTCGTTGAAGCTTTCTTT,CASRAGAGEVVVEAFF
TRBJ2-5,TRBD1,-,TRBV6-5,TGTGCCAGCAGCGCACAGGGGGCTGGTGAGACCCAGTACTTC,CASSAQGAGETQYF
TRBJ1-6,-,few,TRBV7-2,TGTGCCAGCAGCTTAGACGGCCTCAATTCACCCCTCCACTTT,CASSLDGLNSPLHF